This T cell receptor (beta chain) was documented in a study of CD8 T cells in ankylosing spondylitis. This clonotype came up a few times. V was trimmed by 1 base and J by 1 base, leaving 3 bases between them. The CDR3 runs to 13 residues. Germline lookup yields CDR1 SGHDT and CDR2 YYEEEE. TCRdb redid the calling of the 5' RACE reads with MiXCR, one entry per CDR3 protein. This sample has 150,000 to 200,000 distinct CDR3 sequences; around a third occur once, and the top ten carry about 5.5%. Source material: synovial fluid, either unsorted or a sorted T cell fraction (not recorded which). The receptor was isolated from a male donor with ankylosing spondylitis. The chain has TRBV5-6 and TRBJ1-5; D is uncertain. This chain's CDR3 is CASSLRSNQPQHF. DNA of the CDR3: TGTGCCAGCAGCTTGCGCAGCAATCAGCCCCAGCATTTT.